Listed below are T cell receptor beta chains from one sample, sequenced in a study of T cells in Graves' hyperthyroidism and ophthalmopathy. In TCRdb, the multiplex PCR reads were re-called with MiXCR into one record per CDR3 protein. The sample has 300,000 to 450,000 distinct CDR3 sequences, 20% to 25% seen once. The sequencing sample was made of blood. The receptors here all came from a man in his fifties or sixties with Graves' hyperthyroidism. CDR3s include the opening cysteine and the closing phenylalanine or tryptophan. A D gene is named only where the DNA matches it firmly. Clone sizes are given selectively: once, few, many, or a class where the clone is expanded.

v_call: TRBV29-1
j_call: TRBJ2-1
d_call: NA
clone_size: NA
cdr3_aa: CSVDDRASPRGDNEQFF
cdr3_nt: TGCAGCGTTGACGACAGGGCTTCTCCCAGGGGGGACAATGAGCAGTTCTTC

v_call: TRBV6-5
j_call: TRBJ1-2
d_call: NA
clone_size: NA
cdr3_aa: CASSYSGGAGYGYTF
cdr3_nt: TGTGCCAGCAGTTACTCGGGCGGGGCTGGCTATGGCTACACCTTC

v_call: TRBV12-3/TRBV12-4
j_call: TRBJ2-3
d_call: TRBD2
clone_size: NA
cdr3_aa: CASSLAGGPVDTQYF
cdr3_nt: TGTGCCAGCAGTTTAGCGGGAGGGCCCGTAGATACGCAGTATTTT

v_call: TRBV27
j_call: TRBJ2-2
d_call: NA
clone_size: NA
cdr3_aa: CASSFRGTTGELFF
cdr3_nt: TGTGCCAGCAGTTTCCGGGGGACAACCGGGGAGCTGTTTTTT

v_call: TRBV11-2
j_call: TRBJ2-1
d_call: NA
clone_size: many
cdr3_aa: CASSQGINNEQFF
cdr3_nt: TGTGCCAGCAGCCAGGGGATTAACAATGAGCAGTTCTTC

v_call: TRBV12-3/TRBV12-4
j_call: TRBJ2-2
d_call: TRBD2
clone_size: many
cdr3_aa: CASSLAGLAGAGGELFF
cdr3_nt: TGTGCCAGCAGTTTAGCGGGACTAGCGGGAGCCGGCGGGGAGCTGTTTTTT

v_call: TRBV11-2
j_call: TRBJ2-2
d_call: NA
clone_size: NA
cdr3_aa: CASSLHTGELFF
cdr3_nt: TGTGCCAGCAGCTTACACACCGGGGAGCTGTTTTTT

v_call: TRBV5-1
j_call: TRBJ1-1
d_call: NA
clone_size: NA
cdr3_aa: CASGVTEPEAFF
cdr3_nt: TGCGCCAGCGGTGTCACAGAACCTGAAGCTTTCTTT

v_call: TRBV14
j_call: TRBJ2-5
d_call: TRBD2
clone_size: few
cdr3_aa: CASSQVGSGLQETQYF
cdr3_nt: TGTGCCAGCAGCCAAGTGGGTAGCGGGCTACAAGAGACCCAGTACTTC

v_call: TRBV7-3
j_call: TRBJ2-3
d_call: NA
clone_size: NA
cdr3_aa: CASSWSPFPDTQYF
cdr3_nt: TGTGCCAGCAGCTGGAGCCCGTTTCCAGATACGCAGTATTTT

v_call: TRBV12-5
j_call: TRBJ2-1
d_call: NA
clone_size: NA
cdr3_aa: CASGLGIEQFF
cdr3_nt: TGTGCTAGTGGTTTGGGTATTGAGCAGTTCTTC

v_call: TRBV24-1
j_call: TRBJ2-3
d_call: TRBD1
clone_size: NA
cdr3_aa: CATSDPWTGEDTQYF
cdr3_nt: TGTGCCACCAGTGATCCCTGGACAGGGGAAGATACGCAGTATTTT

v_call: TRBV5-1
j_call: TRBJ1-3
d_call: NA
clone_size: NA
cdr3_aa: CASSYGGTGNTIYF
cdr3_nt: TGCGCCAGCAGCTACGGAGGAACTGGAAACACCATATATTTT

v_call: TRBV5-1
j_call: TRBJ2-2
d_call: NA
clone_size: NA
cdr3_aa: CASSEGTGIPGELFF
cdr3_nt: TGCGCCAGCAGCGAGGGGACGGGGATCCCCGGGGAGCTGTTTTTT

v_call: TRBV18
j_call: TRBJ2-1
d_call: TRBD1
clone_size: few
cdr3_aa: CASSPLEGQGSYNEQFF
cdr3_nt: TGTGCCAGCTCACCACTTGAGGGACAGGGTTCCTACAATGAGCAGTTCTTC

v_call: TRBV19
j_call: TRBJ1-5
d_call: NA
clone_size: NA
cdr3_aa: CASSITDVSNQPQHF
cdr3_nt: TGTGCCAGTAGTATTACCGATGTTAGCAATCAGCCCCAGCATTTT

v_call: TRBV12-3/TRBV12-4
j_call: TRBJ1-6
d_call: TRBD1
clone_size: few
cdr3_aa: CASSLAGTVNSPLHF
cdr3_nt: TGTGCCAGCAGTTTAGCCGGGACAGTTAATTCACCCCTCCACTTT